The clone carrying this T cell receptor (beta chain) was counted many times. The target antigen is unknown. This entry belongs to a study of Graves' ophthalmopathy and Graves' hyperthyroidism. Among the exclusions were patients with other autoimmune diseases, uncontrolled infections, pregnancy or lactation. Orbital computed tomography, thyroid ultrasound, TRAb, serum thyroxine and clinical symptoms formed the basis of diagnosis. General study results and limits: A model of 13 signatures distinguished ophthalmopathy from stable hyperthyroidism at roughly 87% sensitivity and about 80% specificity. Thyroid clonotypes that were expanded above 0.001 frequency mostly also appeared in blood.

Amplification from RNA transcripts yielded the TCR beta CDR3 regions. First-round RT-PCR employed HTBI primers, with a second-round multiplex PCR after it. TCRdb recomputed calls from the multiplex PCR reads with MiXCR, one row per CDR3 protein. The sample consists of around 26,000 distinct CDR3 sequences, about half of them appearing once. The CDR3 sequence is 15 residues long. Germline values: CDR1 LGHDT, CDR2 YNNKEL (reference sequence). V shed 1 base and J 7 bases; nucleotides not matched to a gene: 7. The sequence derives from an adult woman with stable Graves' hyperthyroidism. The rearrangement joins TRBV3-1 to TRBJ2-5; 9 nucleotides align to TRBD1. Specimen: peripheral blood. Here the CDR3 DNA reads TGTGCCAGCAGCCAAGCCGCCGGACAGGGGCGGACCCAGTACTTC. As protein: CASSQAAGQGRTQYF.